The rows below give T cell receptor beta chains drawn from one sample of a study of T cell responses to AZD1222 COVID-19 vaccine. The table came from immunoSEQ multiplex PCR; TCRdb's copy has only in-frame clones and leaves some out. The sample carries tens of thousands of clones, 80% recorded once. The sequencing here drew on peripheral blood, taken 28 days after the second AZD1222 dose. The receptors stem from an adult who received the AZD1222 COVID-19 vaccine. Both conserved end residues are part of each CDR3. The D gene is left open where the match is weak. Rows may omit the clone size; those that give it use once, few, many or a size class.

TRBJ2-7,NA,TRBV12-3/TRBV12-4,NA,13,CASSFRDSYEQYF,TGTGCCAGCAGTTTTCGCGACTCCTACGAGCAGTACTTC
TRBJ2-2,TRBD2,TRBV10-3,NA,16,CAISDGAGGLSGELFF,TGTGCCATCAGTGACGGTGCGGGGGGGCTTAGCGGGGAGCTGTTTTTT
TRBJ1-1,NA,TRBV5-1,NA,14,CASSHQDSFTEAFF,TGCGCCAGCAGCCACCAAGACAGTTTTACTGAAGCTTTCTTT
TRBJ1-1,NA,TRBV29-1,few,12,CSAERTVNEAFF,TGCAGCGCGGAAAGGACAGTCAATGAAGCTTTCTTT
TRBJ2-6,NA,TRBV30,NA,16,CAWSVTRTSGANVLTF,TGTGCCTGGAGTGTAACCCGAACCTCTGGGGCCAACGTCCTGACTTTC
TRBJ2-7,TRBD1,TRBV5-6,NA,12,CASSWGQGAQYF,TGTGCCAGCAGCTGGGGACAGGGAGCGCAGTACTTC
TRBJ2-3,TRBD2,TRBV10-3,NA,19,CATSGGSGGAVGLADTQYF,TGTGCCACCTCCGGGGGTAGCGGGGGAGCGGTGGGTTTGGCAGATACGCAGTATTTT
TRBJ1-1,NA,TRBV7-2,NA,15,CASSLGLGGGTEAFF,TGTGCCAGCAGCTTAGGCTTGGGGGGTGGCACTGAAGCTTTCTTT
TRBJ1-1,NA,TRBV12-3/TRBV12-4,once,13,CASTVTQGGEAFF,TGTGCCAGCACCGTCACCCAGGGCGGTGAAGCTTTCTTT
TRBJ1-2,NA,TRBV14,NA,14,CASSQDYANYGYTF,TGTGCCAGCAGCCAAGATTACGCTAACTATGGCTACACCTTC
TRBJ2-7,TRBD1,TRBV12-3/TRBV12-4,NA,12,CASRRDSYEQYF,TGTGCCAGCAGACGGGACAGCTACGAGCAGTACTTC